This passage covers 5 T cell receptor beta chains from one sample sequenced in a study of T-cell memory formation after mild COVID-19. MiXCR, applied by TCRdb to the 5' RACE reads, yields one record per CDR3 protein. This table holds hundreds of thousands of distinct CDR3 sequences, about an eighth found once. The specimen was PBMCs or a T cell subset sorted from them (not recorded which). Receptor source: a man aged 18 to 35 who had mild COVID-19 (a few samples of this study predate the infection). Cell type and time point are not known.

This chain connects TRBV6-6 to TRBJ1-1; 10 bases are a match to TRBD1. Germline lookup yields CDR1 MNHNY and CDR2 SVGAGI (reference sequence). V shed 2 bases, J shed 8 bases, and the junction held 11 bases outside the gene matches. The CDR3 has 16 amino acids. The CDR3 nucleotides are TGTGCCAGCAGTTACAGGGGGACAGGGGAAACCCCAGAAGCTTTCTTT. Translated, it gives CASSYRGTGETPEAFF.

This chain joins TRBV11-3 and TRBJ2-2, with 11 bases fitting TRBD2. V was clipped by 5 bases and J by 5 bases; unmatched bases: 10. This CDR3 region has 17 residues. CDR1 is SGHNT, CDR2 YENEEA, per germline. The CDR3 protein is CASSPAFRTSGTGELFF. In DNA, the CDR3 is TGTGCCAGCAGCCCAGCATTCAGGACTAGCGGGACCGGGGAGCTGTTTTTT.

This sequence joins TRBV5-1 and TRBJ2-3; 9 bases agree with TRBD1. The CDR3 sequence is 16 residues long. With V trimmed by 3 bases and J by 5 bases, 10 bases remained unmatched. Per germline, CDR1 SGHRS and CDR2 YFSETQ. CDR3 protein: CASSSTTGGYGDTQYF. Written as DNA, the CDR3 is TGCGCCAGCAGCTCCACAACAGGGGGCTACGGAGATACGCAGTATTTT.

This chain connects TRBV5-5 to TRBJ2-5; D is ambiguous. The CDR3 sequence is 14 residues long. V was pared by 3 bases and J by 0 bases, with 9 bases between. The V gene's germline CDR1 is SGHKS and CDR2 YYEKEE (reference sequence). CDR3 coding DNA: TGTGCCAGCAGCTCCGACATCTACCAAGAGACCCAGTACTTC. This sequence encodes CASSSDIYQETQYF.

This clonotype occurred a few times. One junction end disagrees with the germline gene, perhaps due to a read error. This rearrangement joins TRBV6-5 to TRBJ1-2; D possibly corresponds to TRBD1 (5 bases). CDR3 length: 12 residues. Germline assignment: CDR1 MNHEY and CDR2 SVGAGI. The CDR3 DNA is TGTGCCAGCAGCCCGAACCAGGGCGGACGCCACTTC. Encoded protein: CASSPNQGGRHF.